This is a list of T cell receptor beta chains from one sample in a study of T cell repertoires in cytomegalovirus infection. No antigen has been identified for these receptors. TCRdb reanalysed the reads using MiXCR and keeps one entry per CDR3 protein. Counted here are approximately 910,000 distinct CDR3 sequences, roughly a third occurring once; the ten biggest clones make up under 15%. The sequencing here drew on cultured CD8+ T cells from PBMCs, taken from culture after CMV antigen stimulation. These receptor sequences come from a human donor in good health (CMV status not recorded). Some clones in this sample may be carry-over from other donors' samples. CDR3s include the opening cysteine and the closing phenylalanine or tryptophan. Fields, in order: CDR3 length, D gene, J gene, V gene, clone size, CDR3 protein, CDR3 DNA. A D gene is named only where the DNA matches it firmly. Rows may omit the clone size; those that give it use once, few, many or a size class.

>14|TRBD1|TRBJ1-1|TRBV6-6|.
CASSYPDRDPEAFF
TGTGCCAGCAGTTACCCGGACAGGGACCCTGAAGCTTTCTTT
>16|TRBD1|TRBJ2-3|TRBV6-1|.
CASSGSGQDYTDTQYF
TGTGCCAGCAGTGGGTCGGGACAGGACTACACAGATACGCAGTATTTT
>15|TRBD1|TRBJ2-5|TRBV20-1|.
CSARGDRGYLETQYF
TGCAGTGCTCGAGGGGACAGGGGCTACTTAGAGACCCAGTACTTC
>15|TRBD2|TRBJ2-3|TRBV15|.
CATSRTSGDDDTQYF
TGTGCCACCAGCAGGACTAGCGGGGACGACGATACGCAGTATTTT
>15|.|TRBJ2-7|TRBV27|.
CASSPLPPGHYEQYF
TGTGCCAGCAGTCCTCTCCCTCCGGGACACTACGAGCAGTACTTC
>13|.|TRBJ1-2|TRBV7-9|few
CASSLDSLSGYTF
TGTGCCAGCAGCTTAGACAGCCTAAGCGGCTACACCTTC
>14|.|TRBJ1-5|TRBV4-1|.
CASSQEGISQPQHF
TGCGCCAGCAGCCAAGAAGGAATAAGTCAGCCCCAGCATTTT
>14|.|TRBJ2-1|TRBV7-6|many
CASSSDSLYNEQFF
TGTGCCAGCAGCTCCGACAGCCTCTACAATGAGCAGTTCTTC
>14|.|TRBJ1-2|TRBV27|few
CASSFVGGGYGYTF
TGTGCCAGCAGTTTTGTCGGGGGCGGCTATGGCTACACCTTC
>13|.|TRBJ1-1|TRBV7-6|many
CASSPGENTEAFF
TGTGCCAGCAGCCCTGGGGAGAACACTGAAGCTTTCTTT
>14|TRBD1|TRBJ2-1|TRBV7-2|many
CASSPGQVYNEQFF
TGTGCCAGCAGTCCGGGACAGGTTTACAATGAGCAGTTCTTC
>14|TRBD2|TRBJ2-1|TRBV29-1|.
CSSGGSSAYNEQFF
TGCAGCTCGGGAGGGTCCTCCGCATACAATGAGCAGTTCTTC
>14|.|TRBJ2-3|TRBV2|.
CASIQGRTPDTQYF
TGTGCCAGCATCCAGGGGCGGACACCAGATACGCAGTATTTT
>15|.|TRBJ1-2|TRBV29-1|.
CSVEDRDGANYGYTF
TGCAGCGTTGAAGATAGGGACGGAGCTAACTATGGCTACACCTTC
>18|TRBD1|TRBJ1-5|TRBV6-2/TRBV6-3|.
CASSYFGTVRYSNQPQHF
TGTGCCAGCAGTTACTTCGGGACAGTTCGTTATAGCAATCAGCCCCAGCATTTT
>17|.|TRBJ2-5|TRBV11-2|.
CASSYGLSLRGKETQYF
TGTGCCAGCAGCTATGGGCTGTCTTTGCGCGGGAAAGAGACCCAGTACTTC
>15|.|TRBJ1-1|TRBV7-9|.
CASSLARQYVSEAFF
TGTGCCAGCAGCTTAGCGCGACAGTACGTCTCTGAAGCTTTCTTT
>15|.|TRBJ1-1|TRBV3-1|.
CASSQDFGGDTEAFF
TGTGCCAGCAGCCAAGATTTTGGGGGAGACACTGAAGCTTTCTTT
>15|.|TRBJ1-1|TRBV7-6|.
CASSPPNTDNTEAFF
TGTGCCAGCAGCCCCCCTAACACGGATAACACTGAAGCTTTCTTT
>18|.|TRBJ1-4|TRBV28|.
CASSLGPGRTATNEKLFF
TGTGCCAGCAGTTTGGGACCTGGTCGGACCGCAACTAATGAAAAACTGTTTTTT
>15|.|TRBJ1-5|TRBV7-3|.
CASSPLGSSNQPQHF
TGTGCCAGCAGCCCCCTGGGGTCTTCAAATCAGCCCCAGCATTTT
>15|TRBD1|TRBJ1-1|TRBV5-1|few
CASSLEITGATEAFF
TGCGCCAGCAGCTTGGAGATTACAGGGGCCACTGAAGCTTTCTTT
>15|.|TRBJ1-1|TRBV7-9|few
CASSLGAQGNTEAFF
TGTGCCAGCAGCTTAGGAGCACAGGGCAACACTGAAGCTTTCTTT
>15|.|TRBJ2-7|TRBV6-5|few
CASSPFPFPPHEQYF
TGTGCCAGCAGTCCCTTCCCATTTCCCCCGCACGAGCAGTACTTC
>16|TRBD1|TRBJ2-7|TRBV28|.
CASRHIGTGAEYEQYF
TGTGCCAGCAGACACATCGGGACAGGGGCTGAGTACGAGCAGTACTTC
>15|TRBD2|TRBJ2-7|TRBV7-9|.
CASSRSGGTPYEQYF
TGTGCCAGCAGCCGAAGCGGGGGGACCCCCTACGAGCAGTACTTC
>14|.|TRBJ2-7|TRBV7-2|many
CASSFRGVAYEQYF
TGTGCCAGCAGCTTTCGTGGGGTCGCCTACGAGCAGTACTTC
>17|TRBD2|TRBJ2-7|TRBV6-1|few
CASSGLAGPGGFDEQYF
TGTGCCAGCAGTGGGCTAGCGGGCCCGGGTGGTTTTGACGAGCAGTACTTC
>14|.|TRBJ1-1|TRBV9|once
CASRGAQGNTEAFF
TGTGCCAGCAGGGGGGCACAGGGGAACACTGAAGCTTTCTTT
>14|TRBD1|TRBJ1-6|TRBV19|few
CASRQGPFGSPLHF
TGTGCCAGCCGACAGGGCCCGTTCGGCTCACCCCTCCACTTT
>15|.|TRBJ2-2|TRBV7-9|few
CASRLGTADTGELFF
TGTGCCAGCAGGTTGGGGACCGCAGACACCGGGGAGCTGTTTTTT
>13|.|TRBJ1-1|TRBV7-6|many
CASSATENTEAFF
TGTGCCAGCAGCGCGACAGAAAACACTGAAGCTTTCTTT
>15|.|TRBJ1-2|TRBV4-1|.
CASSQTRTANYGYTF
TGCGCCAGCAGCCAAACAAGGACAGCTAACTATGGCTACACCTTC
>15|.|TRBJ1-3|TRBV20-1|.
CSARVGFNSGNTIYF
TGCAGTGCTAGAGTTGGCTTCAACTCTGGAAACACCATATATTTT
>15|.|TRBJ1-1|TRBV6-2/TRBV6-3|.
CASSYDLFRPDEAFF
TGTGCCAGCAGTTACGATCTGTTCAGGCCGGATGAAGCTTTCTTT
>16|.|TRBJ1-2|TRBV3-1|.
CASSQVVGGTNYGYTF
TGTGCCAGCAGCCAGGTTGTTGGGGGAACGAACTATGGCTACACCTTC
>15|TRBD2|TRBJ2-7|TRBV19|few
CASSGAGGPQHEQYF
TGTGCCAGTAGTGGCGCGGGGGGGCCGCAGCACGAGCAGTACTTC
>13|TRBD1|TRBJ1-1|TRBV7-3|.
CASSKYRGTEAFF
TGTGCCAGCAGCAAGTACAGGGGGACTGAAGCTTTCTTT
>14|.|TRBJ1-6|TRBV6-5|many
CASSYRHNNSPLHF
TGTGCCAGCAGTTATAGGCACAACAATTCACCCCTCCACTTT
>16|TRBD1|TRBJ2-7|TRBV14|.
CASSQGWAGGSNEQYF
TGTGCCAGCAGCCAAGGGTGGGCAGGGGGCTCCAACGAGCAGTACTTC
>16|TRBD1|TRBJ2-3|TRBV12-3/TRBV12-4|.
CATTIVGTGDPDTQYF
TGTGCCACTACGATAGTCGGGACAGGAGACCCAGATACGCAGTATTTT
>14|.|TRBJ2-1|TRBV19|once
CASSPPRYRDEQFF
TGTGCCAGTAGTCCCCCCCGCTACCGGGATGAGCAGTTCTTC
>15|TRBD2|TRBJ2-1|TRBV3-1|.
CASSPSGTSLREQFF
TGTGCCAGCAGCCCGTCCGGGACTAGCCTCCGGGAGCAGTTCTTC
>16|TRBD1|TRBJ1-2|TRBV4-1|.
CASSQGPGTGSYGYTF
TGCGCCAGCAGCCAGGGACCCGGGACAGGGAGCTATGGCTACACCTTC
>14|.|TRBJ2-3|TRBV12-3/TRBV12-4|many
CASSLIGYTDTQYF
TGTGCCAGCAGTTTAATCGGCTACACAGATACGCAGTATTTT
>17|.|TRBJ2-2|TRBV7-6|many
CASSLALEGANTGELFF
TGTGCCAGCAGCTTAGCGTTGGAGGGGGCGAACACCGGGGAGCTGTTTTTT
>16|TRBD2|TRBJ2-7|TRBV10-3|.
CAIRIKSGGSSYEQYF
TGTGCCATCAGGATAAAAAGCGGGGGTAGCTCCTACGAGCAGTACTTC
>15|.|TRBJ1-6|TRBV6-6|.
CASSPSEYRGSSLHF
TGTGCCAGCAGCCCTTCGGAATATAGGGGTTCAAGCCTCCACTTT